Shown below are 7 T cell receptor beta chains from a single sample sequenced in a study of OX40 agonist ivuxolimab in advanced cancers. The table came from immunoSEQ multiplex PCR; TCRdb's copy has only in-frame clones and leaves some out. This table holds 35,000 to 45,000 clones, roughly four fifths found once. Material: CD4+ or CD8+ T cells sorted from blood, obtained in a trial of the OX40 agonist ivuxolimab. All receptors derive from an adult with an advanced solid tumor such as melanoma, head and neck, liver or kidney cancer.

This chain uses TRBV4-2 with TRBJ2-6; D is unresolved. The CDR3 is made up of 15 amino acids. With 4 bases removed from V and 0 bases from J, the gap between germline ends came to 7 bases. The germline V gene has CDR1 LGHNA and CDR2 YNFKEQ. The CDR3, as DNA: TGTGCCAGCAGCCCCCCCAGCTCTGGGGCCAACGTCCTGACTTTC. Its translation is CASSPPSSGANVLTF.

The V call is TRBV9, the J call TRBJ1-2; 9 nucleotides line up with TRBD1. The CDR3 length is 14 residues. Germline trimming cut 4 bases from V and 5 bases from J; bases unmatched to any gene: 6. The germline gives CDR1 SGDLS, CDR2 YYNGEE. CDR3 region: CASSPTGTGYGYTF. CDR3 sequence (DNA): TGTGCCAGCAGCCCGACCGGGACAGGGTATGGCTACACCTTC.

This clone appeared a single time. This chain links TRBV27 with TRBJ1-2; TRBD1 aligns across 7 bases. Germline CDR1 reads MNHEY; CDR2 reads SMNVEV (reference sequence). The CDR3 sequence is 13 residues long. After removal of 6 bases from V and 3 bases from J, the junction contained 4 bases not matched to a gene. The CDR3 spells CASSLGQHYGYTF. The CDR3 region has the DNA TGTGCCAGCAGCCTGGGACAGCACTATGGCTACACCTTC.

The chain employs TRBV27 and TRBJ2-7; D not certain. Germline V lookup: CDR1 MNHEY, CDR2 SMNVEV (reference sequence). Trimming cost V 5 bases and J 0 bases, with 11 bases left between them. The CDR3 extends over 14 amino acids. CDR3 in DNA: TGTGCCAGCAGTATGGGTCCCTACTCCTACGAGCAGTACTTC. This gives the protein CASSMGPYSYEQYF.

This clone was counted a few times. The chain joins TRBV28 to TRBJ1-2; 7 bases match TRBD1. The germline CDR1 and CDR2 sequences are MDHEN and SYDVKM. V gave up 3 bases and J gave up 4 bases; unmatched junction bases: 14. CDR3 size: 17 residues. The CDR3, as DNA: TGTGCCAGCAGTTTCCCCCAATTTGGCAGGGGGGGCTATGGCTACACCTTC. Translating gives CASSFPQFGRGGYGYTF.

This chain uses TRBV2 with TRBJ2-7, with unresolved D. Between the trimmed V and J ends, which lost 6 bases and 2 bases, there was a span of 5 bases. CDR3 length: 11 amino acids. Germline V gene lookup returns CDR1 SNHLY and CDR2 FYNNEI. The CDR3 DNA reads TGTGCCAGCAGGGATCCCTACGAGCAGTACTTC. As protein: CASRDPYEQYF.

The chain combines TRBV27 with TRBJ2-7; D remains ambiguous. The CDR3 spans 13 residues. With 2 bases removed from V and 1 base from J, the gap between germline ends came to 6 bases. Germline V gene data show CDR1 as MNHEY and CDR2 as SMNVEV (reference sequence). CDR3 protein: CASSLLASYEQYF. Written as DNA, the CDR3 is TGTGCCAGCAGTTTACTGGCTTCCTACGAGCAGTACTTC.